This T cell receptor (beta chain) comes out of a study of type 1 and type 2 diabetes patients. Peripheral blood, around 10 milliliters per participant, was collected. Amplification started from genomic DNA. Multiplex PCR with 30 forward and 13 reverse primers amplified the TCR beta CDR3. From the multiplex PCR reads, TCRdb called clonotypes with MiXCR, one entry per CDR3 protein. The table records about 270,000 distinct CDR3 sequences, around 47% of them present only once. The CDR3 loop spans 19 amino acids. The germline gives CDR1 SGHVS, CDR2 FQNEAQ. Between the trimmed V and J ends, which lost 6 bases and 0 bases, there was a span of 24 bases.

The source is a man between 18 and 35 years old with type 2 diabetes. The sequenced sample was peripheral blood mononuclear cells (PBMCs). The V gene is TRBV7-8, the J gene TRBJ1-5; D perhaps matches TRBD1 (6 bases). The CDR3 region has the DNA TGTGCCAGCAGTTACACACCGATCTGGACAGCGATTAGCAATCAGCCCCAGCATTTT. Translating it yields CASSYTPIWTAISNQPQHF.